This TCR beta chain was documented in a study of OX40 agonist ivuxolimab in advanced cancers. Study context: A partial response was reached by three patients: one with hepatocellular carcinoma and two with cutaneous melanoma. Broader study findings: Mean expanded clone counts were higher in CD8+ than CD4+ T cells.

Sequenced by immunoSEQ multiplex PCR; TCRdb stores in-frame clones only, minus some. The profile covers over 55,000 clones, with 75% to 90% appearing a single time and about 10% taken by the ten largest. On this clone: Its matching antigen is unknown.

The V and J ends lost 3 bases and 4 bases respectively, with 16 bases between them. The germline V gene has CDR1 SGDLS and CDR2 YYNGEE. This CDR3 is 15 amino acids long. This receptor was obtained from an adult with an advanced solid tumor such as melanoma, head and neck, liver or kidney cancer. Specimen: CD4+ or CD8+ T cells sorted from blood, collected in a trial of the OX40 agonist ivuxolimab. The rearrangement links TRBV9 to TRBJ1-2, with D possibly TRBD1 on 5 matching bases. In DNA form, the CDR3 reads TGTGCCAGCAGCGCATTAGGTGGGGCAATCTATGGCTACACCTTC. Translated: CASSALGGAIYGYTF.